This T cell receptor beta chain came from a study of cytomegalovirus exposure and HLA in healthy donors. Overall study results and limits: It was taken for granted in presence/absence analyses that sequencing depth across donors was roughly uniform. Through in vitro validation, three CMV-associated chains were shown to be specific for CMV antigens.

Primers included in the PCR were 60 Vbeta and 13 Jbeta primers. Sequencing used immunoSEQ multiplex PCR; TCRdb keeps in-frame clones, though not all of them. The sample holds 60,000 to 75,000 clones, approximately 74% seen once. As to this clone: Its antigen is as yet unknown.

Trimming at V came to 5 bases and at J to 12 bases, leaving 8 bases not matched to a gene. This CDR3 is 12 amino acids long. Germline CDR1 is MDHEN and CDR2 is SYDVKM. J is TRBJ2-7 and V is TRBV28, with TRBD1 identical over 9 bases. Sample: PBMCs. This TCR came from a woman between 25 and 40 years old in good health and CMV-seropositive. CDR3 in DNA: TGTGCCAGCAGTCCGGCGGACAGGGGTAGGTACTTC. Its protein is CASSPADRGRYF.